Listed below are T cell receptor beta chains from one sample, sequenced in a study of cytomegalovirus exposure and HLA in healthy donors. Only in-frame clones appear in the TCRdb table, and some are missing; sequencing was by immunoSEQ multiplex PCR. The data show 200,000 to 250,000 clones, approximately 80% seen once. The specimen was PBMCs. All receptors derive from a young woman in good health and CMV-seropositive. CDR3s leave out the opening cysteine and the closing phenylalanine or tryptophan. Clone size is stated in some rows and not others, as once, few, many or a class when expanded.

>TRBV4-2|NA|TRBJ2-2
ASSQAYTGTGGNTGELF
>TRBV6-1|NA|TRBJ1-5
ASSGTGGQPQH
>TRBV7-2|NA|TRBJ1-3
ASSKQSSGNTIY
>TRBV18|once|TRBJ1-1
ASSPGGKNTEAF
>TRBV19|NA|TRBJ2-7
ASSMSQGAHEQY
>TRBV9|once|TRBJ2-7
ASSAREGPGYEQY
>TRBV6-6|NA|TRBJ1-4
ASSYLTGGSEKLF
>TRBV6-5|NA|TRBJ1-1
ASRNPRIGTEAF
>TRBV11-2|NA|TRBJ2-7
ASSLDYSSRSEQY
>TRBV7-9|once|TRBJ2-7
ASMSPFLPKQY
>TRBV6-5|few|TRBJ2-7
ASIDEATYEQY
>TRBV25-1|NA|TRBJ1-5
ASSATGGGQPQH
>TRBV5-1|NA|TRBJ1-1
ASSPRLGGVDTEAF
>TRBV25-1|once|TRBJ2-2
ASSEGGPRELF
>TRBV5-1|once|TRBJ2-7
ASSPGVAGSYEQY
>TRBV5-4|NA|TRBJ2-5
ASSWDQEETQY
>TRBV21-1|NA|TRBJ2-7
ASSKGSLAEGHEQY
>TRBV5-1|NA|TRBJ2-1
ASSPRLVSYNEQF
>TRBV29-1|NA|TRBJ1-4
SVGQTEEKLF
>TRBV19|many|TRBJ2-3
ASSFLQTTQY
>TRBV5-1|NA|TRBJ2-7
ASSLGVSEGFLSYEQY
>TRBV12-5|NA|TRBJ2-6
ASGLLVSGANVLT
>TRBV7-2|NA|TRBJ1-5
ASSFGGISNQPQH
>TRBV6-6|NA|TRBJ1-1
ASTQGRDRVNTEAF
>TRBV5-1|NA|TRBJ1-1
ASSSDSYNTEAF
>TRBV30|NA|TRBJ2-3
AWMGEFNTDTQY
>TRBV7-2|NA|TRBJ1-2
ASSLEGLGYYGYT
>TRBV7-8|once|TRBJ2-7
ASSYEGGAYEQY
>TRBV9|NA|TRBJ2-3
ASSSRTSGPTDTQY
>TRBV4-1|few|TRBJ1-2
ASTNPTGANPVRT
>TRBV9|NA|TRBJ2-7
ASSVGGLAGVYEQY
>TRBV28|NA|TRBJ2-4
ASRPGQGSENIQY
>TRBV11-3|NA|TRBJ1-1
ASSFQQGAVTEAF
>TRBV7-9|few|TRBJ1-1
ASGQGGTEAF
>TRBV29-1|NA|TRBJ2-7
SVILAGRYEQY
>TRBV5-4|once|TRBJ2-7
ASSWVAGEGEQY